What follows are 18 T cell receptor beta chains derived from one specimen sequenced in a study of follicular helper T cells after annual influenza vaccination. Only in-frame clones appear in the TCRdb table, and some are missing; sequencing was by immunoSEQ multiplex PCR. The sample carries 6,500 to 7,500 clones, 75% to 90% recorded once. Time point in this sample: 2015-2016 season, 7 days after influenza vaccination. This sample comprised CXCR5- memory CD4+ T cells sorted from blood, obtained 7 days after influenza vaccination. These receptors all stem from an adult who received the influenza vaccine.

This clone appeared a single time. This chain uses TRBV13 with TRBJ2-4; D might be TRBD1 (5 bases). From germline, CDR1 is PRHDT and CDR2 FYEKMQ (reference sequence). CDR3 length: 15 amino acids. Trimming stripped 5 bases from V and 2 bases from J, with 13 bases between. The CDR3 protein is CASSREQEPKNIQYF. In DNA, the CDR3 is TGTGCCAGCAGCCGCGAACAGGAGCCCAAAAACATTCAGTACTTC.

J is TRBJ1-3 and V is TRBV9, with D hard to call. Trimming removed 3 bases at V and 0 bases at J, with 13 bases between. This CDR3 is built from 16 residues. CDR1 and CDR2 (germline): SGDLS, YYNGEE. The CDR3 loop is CASSGVALSSGNTIYF. The CDR3 DNA follows: TGTGCCAGCAGCGGAGTAGCGTTGAGCTCTGGAAACACCATATATTTT.

This chain joins TRBV29-1 and TRBJ1-1; D is possibly TRBD1 (5 bases). Germline loops: CDR1 SQVTM, CDR2 ANQGSEA. With 3 bases removed from V and 4 bases from J, the gap between germline ends came to 15 bases. The CDR3 is made up of 14 amino acids. The CDR3 coding sequence is TGCAGCGTTGATTCCGCCAGGGCATCCACTGAAGCTTTCTTT. It translates to CSVDSARASTEAFF.

The CDR3 coding sequence is TGTGCCAGCAGTCACCCAGGACAGGATTTTAACGTTCTTTATAATTCACCCCTCCACTTT. Translation: CASSHPGQDFNVLYNSPLHF. This chain joins TRBV27 and TRBJ1-6; TRBD1 matches 7 bases. Looked up from germline, CDR1 is MNHEY and CDR2 is SMNVEV (reference sequence). With V trimmed by 5 bases and J by 4 bases, 20 bases remained unmatched. This CDR3 comprises 20 residues.

V is TRBV4-1 and J is TRBJ2-2; maybe TRBD2 (5 bases). The CDR3 contains 18 residues. Between the trimmed V and J ends, which lost 1 base and 0 bases, there was a span of 15 bases. Germline CDR1 MGHRA, CDR2 YSYEKL. The CDR3 DNA is TGCGCCAGCAGCCAAGGAATCTTAGGGCGGGCGAACACCGGGGAGCTGTTTTTT. It encodes CASSQGILGRANTGELFF.

The chain couples TRBV10-3 to TRBJ2-3; 11 bases match TRBD2. Germline assignment: CDR1 ENHRY and CDR2 SYGVKD. Losses at the gene ends were 7 bases for V and 5 bases for J; bases not matched to a gene: 5. This CDR3 has 14 residues. CDR3 sequence (DNA): TGTGCCATCAAGGATAGCGGGGGGGGAGATACGCAGTATTTT. Translating gives CAIKDSGGGDTQYF.

This rearrangement joins TRBV6-1 to TRBJ1-3; 7 nucleotides agree with TRBD1. Germline V gives CDR1 MNHNS, CDR2 SASEGT. The CDR3 sequence is 17 residues long. Trimming at V came to 4 bases and at J to 0 bases, leaving 9 bases not matched to a gene. CDR3 in amino acids: CASSATGTVSSGNTIYF. The CDR3 nucleotides read TGTGCCAGCAGTGCCACCGGGACAGTGAGCTCTGGAAACACCATATATTTT.

The chain combines TRBV20-1 with TRBJ1-1; possible D gene TRBD1, 6 bases. The length of the CDR3 is 11 residues. Trimming shortened V by 6 bases and J by 7 bases, and 12 bases separated the two germline ends. The germline V gene has CDR1 DFQATT and CDR2 SNEGSKA (reference sequence). CDR3 region: CSARQDFEAFF. CDR3 in DNA: TGCAGTGCCAGACAGGATTTTGAAGCTTTCTTT.

V gene TRBV7-3 combines with J gene TRBJ2-1, with 9 bases that match TRBD1. The CDR3 spans 17 residues. The J segment lost 2 bases and the V segment lost 1 base, leaving 6 bases of the junction unmatched. CDR1 and CDR2 (germline): SGHTA, FQGTGA. The CDR3 nucleotides read TGTGCCAGCAGCTTAAGGGGCCGGGACAGGGCCTACAATGAGCAGTTCTTC. It translates to CASSLRGRDRAYNEQFF.

This sequence joins TRBV7-9 and TRBJ2-5; D not certain. The germline CDR1 and CDR2 sequences are SEHNR and FQNEAQ (reference sequence). The CDR3 length is 14 residues. V was trimmed by 3 bases and J by 0 bases, leaving 8 bases between them. CDR3 coding DNA: TGTGCCAGCAGCTTCGGGCTCTACCAAGAGACCCAGTACTTC. Encoded protein: CASSFGLYQETQYF. The variable domain in full, completed from reference TRBV7-9 and TRBJ2-5, reads DTGVSQNPRHKITKRGQNVTFRCDPISEHNRLYWYRQTLGQGPEFLTYFQNEAQLEKSRLLSDRFSAERPKGSFSTLEIQRTEQGDSAMYLCASSFGLYQETQYFGPGTRLLVL.

The V and J genes are TRBV5-8 and TRBJ2-6; D unresolved. This CDR3 spans 16 amino acids. Looked up from germline, CDR1 is SGHTS and CDR2 is YDEGEE. V shed 3 bases and J shed 0 bases, with 10 bases lying between them. The chain's CDR3 is CASSWSPSSGANVLTF. The CDR3 DNA reads as TGTGCCAGCAGCTGGTCCCCGAGCTCTGGGGCCAACGTCCTGACTTTC.

The rearrangement links TRBV20-1 to TRBJ1-1; D remains unclear. Trimming left V 3 bases short and J 3 bases short, with 5 bases between. CDR1 DFQATT and CDR2 SNEGSKA come from the germline V gene (reference sequence). CDR3 length: 11 amino acids. CDR3 bases: TGCAGTGCTAGGGGGTACACTGAAGCTTTCTTT. Translated: CSARGYTEAFF.

The gene calls are TRBV7-2 and TRBJ2-7; no firm D call. V dropped 3 bases and J dropped 2 bases, with 14 bases sitting between them. The germline CDR1 and CDR2 sequences are SGHTA and FQGNSA. The CDR3 is 15 residues long. CDR3 coding DNA: TGTGCCAGCAGCTTCCACTCCGGATCCGCCTACGAGCAGTACTTC. This translates into CASSFHSGSAYEQYF.

The chain employs TRBV7-2 and TRBJ2-7; 7 nucleotides align to TRBD2. Germline V gene sequence: CDR1 SGHTA, CDR2 FQGNSA. The J segment lost 6 bases and the V segment lost 1 base, leaving 3 bases of the junction unmatched. The CDR3 runs 13 residues. CDR3 DNA sequence: TGTGCCAGCAGCTTAGAGCGGGGTGGCGAGCAGTACTTC. Its translation: CASSLERGGEQYF.

This clone was counted a single time. This sequence joins TRBV18 and TRBJ2-7; 12 positions agree with TRBD1. CDR1 and CDR2 from the germline V gene are KGHSH and LQKENI. The CDR3 sequence is 15 residues long. V trimming: 1 base; J trimming: 5 bases; junction bases outside the gene matches: 3. Here the CDR3 reads CASSPQGQGADEQYF. In DNA, the CDR3 is TGTGCCAGCTCACCACAGGGACAGGGGGCTGACGAGCAGTACTTC.

This chain connects TRBV21-1 to TRBJ2-4. TRBV21-1 is labeled a pseudogene. This CDR3 is built from 17 residues. Here the CDR3 DNA reads TGTGCCAGCAGTCTGGGCGTAGCACAGCAAAGAAAAAACATTCAGTACTTC. Amino acid sequence: CASSLGVAQQRKNIQYF.

The chain uses TRBV19 and TRBJ2-1; no clear D. V lost 3 bases to trimming and J lost 2 bases, with 14 bases between them. The CDR3 extends over 16 amino acids. Germline V CDR1 and CDR2: LNHDA, SQIVND (reference sequence). In nucleotides, the CDR3 is TGTGCCAGTAGTATCTCCCGGACGATTACCTACAATGAGCAGTTCTTC. Its translation is CASSISRTITYNEQFF.

This clone was counted only a few times. This rearrangement joins TRBV7-9 to TRBJ1-5; TRBD1 agrees at 11 bases. The J segment lost 0 bases and the V segment lost 5 bases, leaving 6 bases of the junction unmatched. Germline values: CDR1 SEHNR, CDR2 FQNEAQ (reference sequence). The CDR3 sequence is 17 residues long. The chain's CDR3 is CASSMGTGGFSNQPQHF. The DNA for the CDR3 is TGTGCCAGCAGCATGGGGACAGGGGGTTTTAGCAATCAGCCCCAGCATTTT.